Following are 10 T cell receptor beta chains from one sample sequenced in a study of blood T cell repertoires in COVID-19. The protocol was immunoSEQ multiplex PCR, while the TCRdb copy is restricted to in-frame clones and leaves out a portion. This table has 150,000 to 200,000 clones, roughly nine tenths appearing once. The sample taken for sequencing was peripheral blood. Receptors originate from a man aged 65-85 years with active or convalescent COVID-19.

The chain has TRBV18 and TRBJ2-5; D uncertain. This CDR3 has 13 residues. Germline assignment: CDR1 KGHSH and CDR2 LQKENI. V was shortened by 3 bases and J by 5 bases, with 10 bases between the two germline ends. CDR3 in amino acids: CASSPQRWETQYF. Here the CDR3 DNA reads TGTGCCAGCTCACCGCAGCGTTGGGAGACCCAGTACTTC. Looking up the rest from reference TRBV18 and TRBJ2-5 gives the full variable domain: NAGVMQNPRHLVRRRGQEARLRCSPMKGHSHVYWYRQLPEEGLKFMVYLQKENIIDESGMPKERFSAEFPKEGPSILRIQQVVRGDSAAYFCASSPQRWETQYFGPGTRLLVL.

This rearrangement joins TRBV11-2 to TRBJ2-7; D is uncertain. Germline V CDR1 and CDR2: SGHAT, FQNNGV. V was pared by 5 bases and J by 0 bases, with 17 bases between. CDR3 length equals 16 residues. CDR3 in amino acids: CASSTSSGGNSYEQYF. The CDR3 bases are TGTGCCAGCAGCACCTCCTCCGGCGGCAACTCCTACGAGCAGTACTTC. The whole variable domain, remainder taken from reference TRBV11-2 and TRBJ2-7, is EAGVAQSPRYKIIEKRQSVAFWCNPISGHATLYWYQQILGQGPKLLIQFQNNGVVDDSQLPKDRFSAERLKGVDSTLKIQPAKLEDSAVYLCASSTSSGGNSYEQYFGPGTRLTVT.

This CDR3 reads CASSKSGGHPSTDTQYF. CDR3 in DNA: TGCGCCAGCAGCAAAAGCGGGGGCCACCCTAGCACAGATACGCAGTATTTT. V is TRBV5-1 and J is TRBJ2-3; TRBD2 matches 8 bases. Germline V gene data show CDR1 as SGHRS and CDR2 as YFSETQ. The CDR3 has 17 residues. V shed 4 bases, J shed 0 bases, and the junction held 10 bases outside the gene matches.

The chain uses TRBV14 and TRBJ1-1, with D possibly matching TRBD1 (5 bases). The CDR3 consists of 14 residues. Germline CDR1 SGHDN, CDR2 FVKESK. The V gene lost 5 bases and the J gene lost 0 bases, with 10 bases spanning the gap. The CDR3 DNA reads as TGTGCCAGCAGCTTGGAGACAGTGAACACTGAAGCTTTCTTT. It codes for CASSLETVNTEAFF.

The CDR3 coding sequence is TGCGCCAGCAGCGCCCGAGGCGGGGCGGGCACAGATACGCAGTATTTT. Its protein is CASSARGGAGTDTQYF. The chain links TRBV5-1 to TRBJ2-3; TRBD2 is a possible D gene (6 bases). Trimming stripped 4 bases from V and 1 base from J, with 16 bases between. This CDR3 is built from 16 residues. The germline V gene encodes CDR1 SGHRS and CDR2 YFSETQ.

The chain carries TRBV7-2 and TRBJ2-4; D is ambiguous. Germline values: CDR1 SGHTA, CDR2 FQGNSA. The CDR3 runs to 14 residues. With 5 bases removed from V and 0 bases from J, the gap between germline ends came to 8 bases. CDR3: CASSLRLAKNIQYF. CDR3 DNA sequence: TGTGCCAGCAGCCTCAGATTAGCCAAAAACATTCAGTACTTC. The full variable domain, rest sourced from reference TRBV7-2 and TRBJ2-4, is GAGVSQSPSNKVTEKGKDVELRCDPISGHTALYWYRQSLGQGLEFLIYFQGNSAPDKSGLPSDRFSAERTGGSVSTLTIQRTQQEDSAVYLCASSLRLAKNIQYFGAGTRLSVL.

This chain connects TRBV30 to TRBJ1-5, with D perhaps matching TRBD1 (6 bases). Germline CDR1 and CDR2: GTSNPN and SVGIG (reference sequence). Trimming cost V 2 bases and J 7 bases, with 12 bases left between them. The CDR3 is made up of 13 amino acids. This CDR3 is CAWSTQGGQPQHF. CDR3 bases: TGTGCCTGGAGTACACAGGGAGGGCAGCCCCAGCATTTT. The full variable domain, its missing parts supplied by reference TRBV30 and TRBJ1-5, is SQTIHQWPATLVQPVGSPLSLECTVEGTSNPNLYWYRQAAGRGLQLLFYSVGIGQISSEVPQNLSASRPQDRQFILSSKKLLLSDSGFYLCAWSTQGGQPQHFGDGTRLSIL.

V gene TRBV28 combines with J gene TRBJ1-5, with a tentative D call TRBD1 (5 bases). The CDR3 has 13 residues. V dropped 4 bases and J dropped 6 bases, with 10 bases sitting between them. Germline lookup yields CDR1 MDHEN and CDR2 SYDVKM. CDR3 amino acids: CASSWTQAQPQHF. CDR3 DNA sequence: TGTGCCAGCAGTTGGACACAGGCTCAGCCCCAGCATTTT.

The V gene is TRBV6-2 or TRBV6-3, the J gene TRBJ1-2; D ambiguous. Looked up from germline, CDR1 is MNHEY and CDR2 is SVGEGT. The CDR3 has 12 amino acids. Trimming removed 0 bases at V and 8 bases at J, with 7 bases between. The CDR3, as DNA: TGTGCCAGCAGTTACTCGCGAGGGGGCTACACCTTC. Protein: CASSYSRGGYTF.

The chain has TRBV30 and TRBJ1-6; 7 bases agree with TRBD1. Germline V lookup: CDR1 GTSNPN, CDR2 SVGIG (reference sequence). V was clipped by 2 bases and J by 9 bases; unmatched bases: 16. This CDR3 comprises 17 residues. CDR3 in amino acids: CAWSPPGRGQGSSPLHF. The CDR3 DNA reads as TGTGCCTGGAGTCCCCCGGGTAGGGGGCAGGGTTCTTCACCCCTCCACTTT.